This T cell receptor (beta chain) emerged from a study of T cells expressing NK-cell markers. No DNA is given; TCRdb re-called the 5' RACE reads and lists each CDR3 protein once. This sample carries hundreds of thousands of distinct CDR3 sequences, with 5.2% going to the ten biggest clones. CDR1 and CDR2 (germline): SGHTA, FQGTGA. The CDR3 totals 13 residues. This TCR was recovered from a man between 18 and 69 years old in good health. The J gene is TRBJ2-3, the V gene TRBV7-3. The sample taken for sequencing was blood T cells: a sorted CD56 or NKG2C T cell subset, CD4+ or CD8+ T cells, or bulk PBMC T cells (not recorded which). CDR3 protein: CASSLKSLDTQYF.